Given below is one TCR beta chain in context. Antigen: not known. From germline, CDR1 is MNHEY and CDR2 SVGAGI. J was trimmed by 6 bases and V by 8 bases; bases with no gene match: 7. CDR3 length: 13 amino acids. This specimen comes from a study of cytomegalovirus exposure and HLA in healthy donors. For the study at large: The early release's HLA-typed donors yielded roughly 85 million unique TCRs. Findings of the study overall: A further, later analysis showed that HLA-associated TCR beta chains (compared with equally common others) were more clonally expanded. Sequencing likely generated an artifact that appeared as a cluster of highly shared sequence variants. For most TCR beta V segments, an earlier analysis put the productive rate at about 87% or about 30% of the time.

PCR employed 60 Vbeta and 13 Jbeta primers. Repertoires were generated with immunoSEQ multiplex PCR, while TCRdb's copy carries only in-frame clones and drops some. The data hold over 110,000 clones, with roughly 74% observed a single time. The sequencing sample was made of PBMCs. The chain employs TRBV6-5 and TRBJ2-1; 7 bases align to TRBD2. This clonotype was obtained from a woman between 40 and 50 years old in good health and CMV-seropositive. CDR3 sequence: CASLTSWGNEQFF. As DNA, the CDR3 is TGTGCCAGCCTGACTAGCTGGGGCAATGAGCAGTTCTTC.